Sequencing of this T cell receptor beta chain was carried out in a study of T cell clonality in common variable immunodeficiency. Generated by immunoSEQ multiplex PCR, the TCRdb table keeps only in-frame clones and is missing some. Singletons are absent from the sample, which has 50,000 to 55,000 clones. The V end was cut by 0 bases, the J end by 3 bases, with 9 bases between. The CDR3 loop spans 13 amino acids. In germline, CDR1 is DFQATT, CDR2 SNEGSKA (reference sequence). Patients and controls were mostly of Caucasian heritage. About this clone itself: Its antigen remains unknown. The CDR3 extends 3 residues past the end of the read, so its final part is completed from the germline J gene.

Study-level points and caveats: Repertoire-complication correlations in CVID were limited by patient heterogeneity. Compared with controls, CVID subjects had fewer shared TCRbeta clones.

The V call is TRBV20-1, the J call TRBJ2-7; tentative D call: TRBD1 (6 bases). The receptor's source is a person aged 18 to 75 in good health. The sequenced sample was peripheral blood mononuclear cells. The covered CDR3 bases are TGCAGTGCTAGAGATGTGGACAGCTACGAG. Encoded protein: CSARDVDSYE. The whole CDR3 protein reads CSARDVDSYEQYF.